The rows below give T cell receptor beta chains drawn from one sample of a study of CD8 T cells in ankylosing spondylitis. TCRdb itself ran the 5' RACE reads through MiXCR, one entry per CDR3 protein. The sample comprises about 400,000 distinct CDR3 sequences, 20% to 25% of which are singletons, and around 14% rests with the top ten. What was sequenced was blood, either unsorted or a sorted T cell fraction (not recorded which). Source of these receptors: a male donor with ankylosing spondylitis or in good health (not recorded which). CDR3s include the opening cysteine and the closing phenylalanine or tryptophan. The D gene is left open where the match is weak. Not all rows give a size; the values are once, few, many and, for expanded clones, a class.

few | TRBJ2-7 | TRBV11-2 | TRBD1 | 16 | CASSLDPGQGVYEQYF | TGTGCCAGCAGCTTGGATCCGGGACAGGGGGTCTACGAGCAGTACTTC
few | TRBJ1-1 | TRBV12-3/TRBV12-4 | TRBD1 | 14 | CASTPGGVNTEAFF | TGTGCCAGCACCCCAGGGGGGGTGAACACTGAAGCTTTCTTT
many | TRBJ2-5 | TRBV29-1 | TRBD1 | 14 | CSVGGLGTVETQYF | TGCAGCGTTGGGGGCCTCGGGACAGTGGAGACCCAGTACTTC
. | TRBJ2-7 | TRBV27 | . | 17 | CASSPYKGTPGIYEQYF | TGTGCCAGCAGCCCATACAAAGGGACCCCGGGAATCTACGAGCAGTACTTC
. | TRBJ2-3 | TRBV3-1 | . | 15 | CASSHSWDGEDTQYF | TGTGCCAGCAGCCATTCATGGGACGGGGAAGATACGCAGTATTTT
. | TRBJ2-3 | TRBV28 | . | 15 | CASSLSPTITDTQYF | TGTGCCAGCAGTTTATCCCCGACCATCACAGATACGCAGTATTTT
. | TRBJ2-6 | TRBV3-1 | TRBD1 | 18 | CASSQAGTGGSGANVLTF | TGTGCCAGCAGCCAAGCGGGGACAGGGGGCTCTGGGGCCAACGTCCTGACTTTC
. | TRBJ2-1 | TRBV6-6 | . | 11 | CASSYSDEQFF | TGTGCCAGCAGTTACTCTGATGAGCAGTTCTTC
few | TRBJ2-7 | TRBV9 | TRBD2 | 20 | CASSVRGVAGASLKIYEQYF | TGTGCCAGCAGCGTACGAGGGGTAGCGGGGGCCTCTTTGAAAATCTACGAGCAGTACTTC
once | TRBJ2-3 | TRBV3-1 | TRBD2 | 12 | CASSHERGLPNF | TGTGCCAGCAGCCATGAGCGGGGCCTTCCCAATTTT
few | TRBJ2-3 | TRBV24-1 | . | 15 | CATSDSEAGTDTQYF | TGTGCCACCAGTGATTCAGAGGCTGGCACAGATACGCAGTATTTT
few | TRBJ2-5 | TRBV12-3/TRBV12-4 | TRBD2 | 14 | CASSSRGGRETQYF | TGTGCCAGTTCCTCCCGCGGGGGGAGGGAGACCCAGTACTTC
. | TRBJ2-3 | TRBV12-3/TRBV12-4 | . | 13 | CASSFSLIDTQYF | TGTGCCAGCAGTTTTTCCCTGATAGATACGCAGTATTTT
. | TRBJ2-5 | TRBV7-6 | TRBD1 | 14 | CASSFGTGQETQYF | TGTGCCAGCAGCTTTGGGACAGGGCAAGAGACCCAGTACTTC
few | TRBJ2-5 | TRBV7-9 | TRBD1 | 14 | CASSLGRGPETQYF | TGTGCCAGCAGCTTAGGCAGGGGGCCAGAGACCCAGTACTTC
few | TRBJ2-7 | TRBV29-1 | . | 14 | CSVLIWTETYEQYF | TGCAGCGTTCTTATATGGACAGAAACCTACGAGCAGTACTTC